One and the same sample provided the 8 T cell receptor beta chains below, sequenced in a study of cytomegalovirus exposure and HLA in healthy donors. PCR amplification relied on 60 Vbeta primers (plus 13 Jbeta primers). Method: immunoSEQ multiplex PCR; TCRdb's copy keeps in-frame clones and lacks some. Found here are about 100,000 clones, around 76% of them singletons; the top ten hold under 5%. Sequenced sample: PBMCs. The receptors stem from a woman in her fifties or sixties in good health and CMV-seropositive.

The rearrangement joins TRBV18 to TRBJ1-4; D unclear. Trimming left V 6 bases short and J 5 bases short, with 10 bases between. Germline lookup yields CDR1 KGHSH and CDR2 LQKENI. The CDR3 has 13 amino acids. CDR3 in amino acids: CASSPGHNEKLFF. The CDR3 DNA reads as TGTGCCAGCTCCCCGGGTCACAATGAAAAACTGTTTTTT.

V is TRBV7-9 and J is TRBJ1-2; D is possibly TRBD1 (5 bases). There are 15 residues in the CDR3. Germline V gene data show CDR1 as SEHNR and CDR2 as FQNEAQ (reference sequence). Trimming removed 5 bases from V and 3 bases from J, with 16 bases in between. The CDR3 DNA is TGTGCCAGCAGCCTCCCTCCCCAGGGTTACTATGGCTACACCTTC. This sequence encodes CASSLPPQGYYGYTF.

V usage is TRBV2 and J usage is TRBJ2-1, with TRBD2 identical over 10 bases. Trimming cost V 7 bases and J 4 bases; bases outside gene matches: 28. The germline V gene has CDR1 SNHLY and CDR2 FYNNEI. The CDR3 runs 22 residues. Here the CDR3 DNA reads TGTGCCAGCATAGTGGGGTTGGTGGGGGGCGCAGCGGGAGGGCCAATGTACAATGAGCAGTTCTTC. Translated: CASIVGLVGGAAGGPMYNEQFF. Variable domain in full (rest from reference TRBV2 and TRBJ2-1): EPEVTQTPSHQVTQMGQEVILRCVPISNHLYFYWYRQILGQKVEFLVSFYNNEISEKSEIFDDQFSVERPDGSNFTLKIRSTKLEDSAMYFCASIVGLVGGAAGGPMYNEQFFGPGTRLTVL.

The gene calls are TRBV6-5 and TRBJ1-2; 7 bases are a match to TRBD1. CDR1 MNHEY and CDR2 SVGAGI come from the germline V gene. This CDR3 has 14 residues. The V segment lost 6 bases and the J segment 2 bases; nucleotides outside the gene matches: 6. The CDR3 here is CASRPPGQNYGYTF. The CDR3 DNA is TGTGCCAGCAGGCCGCCGGGACAGAACTATGGCTACACCTTC.

V gene TRBV7-9 combines with J gene TRBJ1-2, with D possibly being TRBD1 (6 bases). Germline V gives CDR1 SEHNR, CDR2 FQNEAQ (reference sequence). The germline V and J ends were trimmed by 5 bases and 4 bases, with 17 bases remaining between them. The CDR3 is 15 residues long. The CDR3 here is CASSNGGASPYGYTF. In DNA, the CDR3 is TGTGCCAGCAGCAATGGGGGGGCTTCCCCCTATGGCTACACCTTC.

This chain links TRBV9 with TRBJ1-1, with 8 nucleotides matching TRBD1. V dropped 4 bases and J dropped 1; count of bases not matched to a gene: 3. This CDR3 has 14 amino acids. Germline V CDR1 and CDR2: SGDLS, YYNGEE. CDR3 region: CASSLDRGNTEAFF. CDR3 coding DNA: TGTGCCAGCAGCTTAGACAGGGGGAACACTGAAGCTTTCTTT.

The V gene is TRBV19, the J gene TRBJ2-1; the D is unclear. Trimming took 4 bases from V and 13 from J, leaving 17 bases between them. Germline assignment: CDR1 LNHDA and CDR2 SQIVND (reference sequence). This CDR3 spans 13 amino acids. DNA of the CDR3: TGTGCCAGTAGTACCGCCATCTTCAGGAACCAGTTCTTC. Its protein product is CASSTAIFRNQFF.

This clone was observed a handful of times. The gene calls are TRBV29-1 and TRBJ2-1, with 13 bases aligning to TRBD2. This CDR3 is built from 16 residues. Looked up from germline, CDR1 is SQVTM and CDR2 is ANQGSEA. V lost 5 bases, J lost 3 bases, and 7 bases stayed unmatched. CDR3 DNA: TGCAGCGTTTTACCGGGACTAGCGGGGAACTACAATGAGCAGTTCTTC. This sequence encodes CSVLPGLAGNYNEQFF.